This T cell receptor (beta chain) was sequenced in a study of metastatic and nonmetastatic thyroid tumors. Turning to the study itself: The authors compared repertoires across blood and tumor or nodule tissue from malignant and benign thyroid patients. General observations from the study: Versus benign nodules, malignant thyroid tumors reportedly had significantly higher TCR beta diversity, in blood and tumor.

CDR3 length: 15 amino acids. From germline, CDR1 is MDHEN and CDR2 SYDVKM. V gave up 6 bases and J gave up 7 bases; unmatched junction bases: 14. This clone was counted at least ten times. Its specificity is unknown. With MiXCR, TCRdb called clones anew from the PCR reads. Seen here are some 25,000 clones, roughly 21% observed once, and the top ten hold approximately 13%. No treatment of any kind had been given to any patient before thyroid surgery. The sample taken for sequencing was blood. V usage is TRBV28 and J usage is TRBJ2-7; 8 nucleotides line up with TRBD1. The TCR originated in a male donor with papillary thyroid cancer or a benign thyroid nodule (not recorded which). Some clones in this sample may be carry-over from other donors' samples. This CDR3 reads CASSPSRTGFREQYF. CDR3 DNA sequence: TGTGCCAGCAGCCCGTCCCGGACAGGGTTCAGAGAGCAGTACTTC.